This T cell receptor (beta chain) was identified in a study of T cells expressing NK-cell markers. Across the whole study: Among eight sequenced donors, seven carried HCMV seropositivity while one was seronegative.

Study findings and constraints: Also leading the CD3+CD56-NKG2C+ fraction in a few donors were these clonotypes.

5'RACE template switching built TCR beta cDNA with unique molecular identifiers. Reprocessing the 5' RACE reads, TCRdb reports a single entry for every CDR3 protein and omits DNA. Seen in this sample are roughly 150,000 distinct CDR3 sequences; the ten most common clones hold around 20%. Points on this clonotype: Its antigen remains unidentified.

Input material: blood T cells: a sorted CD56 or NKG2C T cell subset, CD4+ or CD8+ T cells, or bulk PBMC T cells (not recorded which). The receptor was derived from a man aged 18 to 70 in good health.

CDR3 sequence: CASSFGLAGGEETQYF. This chain joins TRBV7-2 and TRBJ2-5; TCRdb's D call, TRBD2, is unchecked because there is no DNA. The CDR3 consists of 16 residues. Germline V gene lookup returns CDR1 SGHTA and CDR2 FQGNSA.